This passage covers 27 T cell receptor beta chains from one sample sequenced in a study. TCRdb re-called the RT-PCR reads with MiXCR, one entry per CDR3 protein. This table holds about 680,000 distinct CDR3 sequences, over 12% found once. The sequencing sample was made of memory CD4+ T cells from blood. Receptor source: a female donor in good health, serving as a healthy control.

The gene calls are TRBV18 and TRBJ2-5, with TRBD2 matching over 13 bases. Losses at the gene ends were 8 bases for V and 5 bases for J; bases not matched to a gene: 14. Germline V gives CDR1 KGHSH, CDR2 LQKENI. The CDR3 runs 17 residues. CDR3 region: CASARKTGLAGEETQYF. The CDR3 DNA is TGTGCCAGCGCGCGTAAGACTGGACTAGCGGGAGAGGAGACCCAGTACTTC.

This clonotype was observed many times. The chain is built from TRBV9 and TRBJ2-6; tentatively, D is TRBD2 (5 bases). Per the germline V gene, CDR1 is SGDLS and CDR2 is YYNGEE. Trimming cost V 4 bases and J 0 bases, with 11 bases left between them. The CDR3 has 16 amino acids. As DNA, the CDR3 is TGTGCCAGCAGCAACGGGGTCATCTCTGGGGCCAACGTCCTGACTTTC. Protein: CASSNGVISGANVLTF.

This clonotype was counted ten times or more. CDR3 in amino acids: CASSSQPGQVYQPQHF. DNA of the CDR3: TGCGCCAGCAGCTCCCAACCGGGACAGGTTTATCAGCCCCAGCATTTT. This chain connects TRBV5-1 to TRBJ1-5, with 8 bases fitting TRBD1. J gave up 5 bases and V 3 bases, and 10 bases lay outside the gene matches. Germline assignment: CDR1 SGHRS and CDR2 YFSETQ. The CDR3 length is 16 residues.

The chain is built from TRBV24-1 and TRBJ2-2; D unresolved. CDR1 is KGHDR and CDR2 is SFDVKD in the germline V gene. This CDR3 region has 15 residues. With 3 bases removed from V and 0 bases from J, the gap between germline ends came to 7 bases. Here the CDR3 DNA reads TGTGCCACCAGTGATGCCCATGCGAACACCGGGGAGCTGTTTTTT. Protein sequence: CATSDAHANTGELFF.

This clonotype showed up just once. Its ends do not fully match the called genes, so a read error is possible. This rearrangement joins TRBV20-1 to TRBJ2-2; D not certain. Germline V gene sequence: CDR1 DFQATT, CDR2 SNEGSKA (reference sequence). The CDR3 contains 13 residues. The CDR3 DNA sequence: TGCAGTGCTAGGGATCCCGGCGCCGGGCAGCTGTTTTTT. It yields the protein CSARDPGAGQLFF.

This clonotype showed up many times. The chain has TRBV6-4 and TRBJ2-3, with D maybe TRBD1 (5 bases). CDR1 and CDR2 from the germline V gene are MRHNA and SNTAGT. V lost 6 bases and J 4 bases, leaving 11 bases between the germline ends. The CDR3 runs 13 residues. DNA for the CDR3: TGTGCCAGCAGCACTACCAGGGCAGATACGCAGTATTTT. Encoded protein: CASSTTRADTQYF.

The chain has TRBV7-8 and TRBJ1-2; 10 bases line up with TRBD1. After removal of 2 bases from V and 2 bases from J, the junction contained 2 bases not matched to a gene. CDR1 is SGHVS, CDR2 FQNEAQ, per germline. The length of the CDR3 is 15 residues. The CDR3 DNA reads TGTGCCAGCAGCTTAAGGACAGGGGGAAACTATGGCTACACCTTC. Protein sequence: CASSLRTGGNYGYTF.

The V and J genes are TRBV2 and TRBJ1-1; D remains unclear. Looked up from germline, CDR1 is SNHLY and CDR2 is FYNNEI. V was clipped by 11 bases and J by 5 bases, with 15 bases between them. This CDR3 contains 12 residues. As DNA, the CDR3 is TGTGCCTGCCGCTTCGGGGTAACTGAAGCTTTCTTT. It encodes CACRFGVTEAFF.

This clonotype was seen ten or more times. The chain couples TRBV15 to TRBJ2-7; D remains ambiguous. The CDR3 loop spans 15 amino acids. The V and J ends lost 0 bases and 1 base respectively, with 10 bases between them. From germline, CDR1 is LNHNV and CDR2 YYDKDF (reference sequence). The CDR3 DNA is TGTGCCACCAGCAGAGATGCTAGAGTATCCTACGAGCAGTACTTC. The encoded protein is CATSRDARVSYEQYF.

This clonotype was picked up a small number of times. The chain uses TRBV6-2 or TRBV6-3 and TRBJ2-7, with D possibly matching TRBD2 (6 bases). In germline, CDR1 is MNHEY, CDR2 SVGEGT. This CDR3 spans 12 amino acids. Trimming stripped 6 bases from V and 7 bases from J, with 13 bases between. CDR3 DNA sequence: TGTGCCAGCAGCCCTCGGGGGACTGAGCAGTACTTC. It is translated as CASSPRGTEQYF.

This clonotype has a handful of counts. This CDR3 reads CASSQDMASPEQYF. The CDR3 DNA follows: TGCGCCAGCAGCCAAGATATGGCGTCTCCCGAGCAGTACTTC. J is TRBJ2-7 and V is TRBV4-3; D gene ambiguous. Trimming took 0 bases from V and 6 from J, leaving 12 bases between them. Germline CDR1 LGHNA, CDR2 YSLEER. This CDR3 spans 14 amino acids.

This clonotype was counted a few times. The chain joins TRBV7-9 to TRBJ1-1; D is possibly TRBD1 (6 bases). The CDR3 consists of 16 residues. Trimming pared 1 base from V and 1 base from J, leaving 13 bases between. CDR1 SEHNR and CDR2 FQNEAQ come from the germline V gene (reference sequence). The CDR3 protein is CASSLGGGGGNTEAFF. Written as DNA, the CDR3 is TGTGCCAGCAGCTTAGGAGGAGGGGGAGGGAACACTGAAGCTTTCTTT.

In nucleotides, the CDR3 is TGTGCCAGCAGTTTCCCGAGGTCAGATACGCAGTATTTT. Encoded protein: CASSFPRSDTQYF. The J gene is TRBJ2-3, the V gene TRBV27; D not certain. There are 13 residues in the CDR3. CDR1 MNHEY and CDR2 SMNVEV come from the germline V gene (reference sequence). The V end lost 3 bases, the J end lost 4 bases, and 8 bases lay between the germline ends.

In its sample, this clonotype was seen once. J is TRBJ2-2 and V is TRBV20-1; D remains unclear. Germline V lookup: CDR1 DFQATT, CDR2 SNEGSKA (reference sequence). CDR3 size: 12 residues. V was clipped by 3 bases and J by 3 bases, with 5 bases between them. CDR3 nucleotide sequence: TGCAGTGCTAGGTGGGACACCGGGGAGCTGTTTTTT. Protein sequence: CSARWDTGELFF.

There are a few counts of this clonotype. V usage is TRBV20-1 and J usage is TRBJ1-2; no firm D call. Looked up from germline, CDR1 is DFQATT and CDR2 is SNEGSKA (reference sequence). CDR3 length: 16 residues. V gave up 0 bases and J gave up 1 base, with 15 bases separating them. CDR3 residues: CSARDQGAAHNYGYTF. In nucleotides, the CDR3 is TGCAGTGCTAGAGATCAAGGAGCAGCCCATAACTATGGCTACACCTTC.

V and J are TRBV6-4 and TRBJ1-5, with no clear D. Germline V gene sequence: CDR1 MRHNA, CDR2 SNTAGT. Trimming took off 3 bases at V and 4 bases at J, with 10 bases between the two ends. The CDR3 totals 14 residues. The CDR3, as DNA: TGTGCCAGCAGTGATGGATCGACTAATCAGCCCCAGCATTTT. Amino acids: CASSDGSTNQPQHF.

This clonotype appeared many times. The chain carries TRBV5-1 and TRBJ2-3; D ambiguous. This CDR3 is built from 14 residues. Trimming stripped 0 bases from V and 2 bases from J, with 7 bases between. From germline, CDR1 is SGHRS and CDR2 YFSETQ. This CDR3 is CASSLGAPTDTQYF. The DNA for the CDR3 is TGCGCCAGCAGCTTGGGGGCGCCCACAGATACGCAGTATTTT.

The gene calls are TRBV20-1 and TRBJ2-3; D is perhaps TRBD2 (5 bases). V lost 2 bases, J lost 3 bases, and 12 bases lay in between. The CDR3 sequence is 14 residues long. Germline V gene lookup returns CDR1 DFQATT and CDR2 SNEGSKA (reference sequence). CDR3 bases: TGCAGTGCTAGACGGGGTACTCATACAGATACGCAGTATTTT. This encodes CSARRGTHTDTQYF.

The rearrangement joins TRBV7-9 to TRBJ1-5, with no clear D. The germline gives CDR1 SEHNR, CDR2 FQNEAQ (reference sequence). CDR3 size: 14 residues. Deletions cut 4 bases from V and 0 bases from J, with 7 bases between. The CDR3 loop is CASSSLNSNQPQHF. The DNA of the CDR3 is TGTGCCAGCAGCTCCCTTAATAGCAATCAGCCCCAGCATTTT.

This clonotype has a count of ten or more. J is TRBJ2-7 and V is TRBV12-3 or TRBV12-4, with D uncertain. CDR3 length: 11 amino acids. Trimming removed 4 bases at V and 6 bases at J, with 7 bases between. The CDR3 reads CASSSPSEQYF. Written as DNA, the CDR3 is TGTGCCAGCAGTTCCCCTAGCGAGCAGTACTTC.

The table lists this clonotype with many counts. The chain joins TRBV11-2 to TRBJ2-2, with 11 bases fitting TRBD2. The V gene's germline CDR1 is SGHAT and CDR2 FQNNGV. This CDR3 region has 16 residues. V gave up 4 bases and J gave up 9 bases; unmatched junction bases: 10. CDR3 loop: CASSSSSSGRQRELFF. The CDR3 nucleotides read TGTGCCAGCAGCTCCTCTTCTAGCGGGAGGCAGAGGGAGCTGTTTTTT.

This chain links TRBV12-3 or TRBV12-4 with TRBJ1-2, with 9 bases that match TRBD1. The CDR3 spans 16 residues. V lost 1 base to trimming and J lost 7 bases; unmatched junction nucleotides: 10. The CDR3 loop reads CASSLGTGEGLSGYTF. In DNA, the CDR3 is TGTGCCAGCAGTTTAGGGACAGGGGAAGGATTAAGTGGCTACACCTTC.

The DNA for the CDR3 is TGTGCCAGCAGTGTGATCCACCAGGGCTACGAGCAGTACTTC. Encoded protein: CASSVIHQGYEQYF. J is TRBJ2-7 and V is TRBV6-5; D is possibly TRBD1 (5 bases). The CDR3 runs 14 residues. With 5 bases removed from V and 3 bases from J, the gap between germline ends came to 14 bases. CDR1 and CDR2 (germline): MNHEY, SVGAGI.

CDR3 in DNA: TGTGCCAGCAGCCAAGTACACAGGGGACCCGAGCAGTACTTC. Its protein is CASSQVHRGPEQYF. The chain has TRBV3-1 and TRBJ2-7; 7 bases map to TRBD1. The CDR3 has 14 residues. V shed 1 base, J shed 6 bases, and the junction held 6 bases outside the gene matches. Germline assignment: CDR1 LGHDT and CDR2 YNNKEL (reference sequence).

The chain couples TRBV20-1 to TRBJ2-5, with 8 positions matching TRBD2. CDR1 and CDR2 from the germline V gene are DFQATT and SNEGSKA (reference sequence). With 6 bases clipped from V and 2 bases from J, the junction kept 5 bases outside the gene matches. There are 13 residues in the CDR3. CDR3 in DNA: TGCAGTGCGTATACTAGCGGACAAGAGACCCAGTACTTC. Translated: CSAYTSGQETQYF.

This clonotype was counted ten times or more. This chain connects TRBV28 to TRBJ2-6, with D uncertain. The germline V gene encodes CDR1 MDHEN and CDR2 SYDVKM. This CDR3 spans 16 amino acids. Trimming removed 3 bases from V and 1 base from J, with 10 bases in between. The CDR3, as DNA: TGTGCCAGCAGTTTTTTTGGGTGGTCTGGGGCCAACGTCCTGACTTTC. This sequence encodes CASSFFGWSGANVLTF.

This clonotype showed up just a few times. The rearrangement links TRBV5-1 to TRBJ2-5; 7 nucleotides match TRBD1. J lost 5 bases, V lost 4 bases, and 11 bases had no gene match. CDR3 size: 15 residues. Germline CDR1 reads SGHRS; CDR2 reads YFSETQ. Written as DNA, the CDR3 is TGCGCCAGCAGCCGACAGGGTGGAATGGAGGAGACCCAGTACTTC. Its protein product is CASSRQGGMEETQYF.